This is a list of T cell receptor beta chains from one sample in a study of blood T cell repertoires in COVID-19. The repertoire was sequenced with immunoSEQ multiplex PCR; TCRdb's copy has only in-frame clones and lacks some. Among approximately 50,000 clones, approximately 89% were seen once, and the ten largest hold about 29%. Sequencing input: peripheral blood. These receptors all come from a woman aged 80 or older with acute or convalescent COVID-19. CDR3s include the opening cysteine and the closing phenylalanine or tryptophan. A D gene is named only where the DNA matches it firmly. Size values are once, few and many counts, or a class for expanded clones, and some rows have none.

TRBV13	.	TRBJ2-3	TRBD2	TGTGCCAGCAGCTTAGTAGCGGGGGGGCACACAGATACGCAGTATTTT	CASSLVAGGHTDTQYF
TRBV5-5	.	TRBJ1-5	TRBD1	TGTGCCAGCAGCTTGGCGGGGGACAGGGCCCAGCATTTT	CASSLAGDRAQHF
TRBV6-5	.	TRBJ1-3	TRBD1	TGTGCCAGCAGTTGGACAGGGGCTGGAGGAAACACCATATATTTT	CASSWTGAGGNTIYF
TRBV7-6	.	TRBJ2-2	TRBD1	TGTGCCAGCAGTAAAACAGGGGCCCAAAACACCGGGGAGCTGTTTTTT	CASSKTGAQNTGELFF
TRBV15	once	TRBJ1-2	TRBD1	TGTGCCACCAGCAGAGATCAGGGGGCTTTAGGAGGCTACACCTTC	CATSRDQGALGGYTF
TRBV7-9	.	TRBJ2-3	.	TGTGCCAGCAGCTTAGTATTGAGCAGGTCTAGCACAGATACGCAGTATTTT	CASSLVLSRSSTDTQYF
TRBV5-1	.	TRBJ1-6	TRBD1	TGCGCCAGCAGCTATGGAAGTCCGGGACAGAATAATTCACCCCTCCACTTT	CASSYGSPGQNNSPLHF
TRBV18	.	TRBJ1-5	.	TGTGCCAGCTCACCACTTGGGCAGGGTGGGGGCCAGCCCCAGCATTTT	CASSPLGQGGGQPQHF
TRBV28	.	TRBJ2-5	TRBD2	TGTGCCAGCATCAAGGCGGGGGGGCACCAAGAGACCCAGTACTTC	CASIKAGGHQETQYF
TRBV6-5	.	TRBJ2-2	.	TGTGCCAGCGGTAGAATTGCGGGGGAGCTGTTTTTT	CASGRIAGELFF
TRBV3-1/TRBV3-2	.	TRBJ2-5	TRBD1	TGTGCCAGCAGCCCGGGACAGGGGTTTATGGCCCAGTACTTC	CASSPGQGFMAQYF
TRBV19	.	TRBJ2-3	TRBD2	TGTGCCAGTAGTAGCGGGGGGGCGGGCACAGATACGCAGTATTTT	CASSSGGAGTDTQYF
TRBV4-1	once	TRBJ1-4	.	TGCGCCAGCAGCCAAGATCAGGACAGCCGAGGTGGAAAACTGTTTTTT	CASSQDQDSRGGKLFF